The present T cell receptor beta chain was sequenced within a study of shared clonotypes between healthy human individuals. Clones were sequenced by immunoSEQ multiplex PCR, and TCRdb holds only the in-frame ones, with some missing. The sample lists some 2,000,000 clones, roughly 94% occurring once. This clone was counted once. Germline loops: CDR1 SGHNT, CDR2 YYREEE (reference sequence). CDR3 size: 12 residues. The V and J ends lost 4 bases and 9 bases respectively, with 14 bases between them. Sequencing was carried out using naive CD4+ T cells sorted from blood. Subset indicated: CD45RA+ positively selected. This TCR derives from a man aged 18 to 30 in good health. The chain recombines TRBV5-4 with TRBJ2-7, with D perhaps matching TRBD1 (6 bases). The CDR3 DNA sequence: TGTGCCAGCAGCCAGGACAGATCCAGGCAGTACTTC. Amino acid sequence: CASSQDRSRQYF.